Listed below are T cell receptor beta chains from one sample, sequenced in a study of identical twins. MiXCR was run by TCRdb on the 5' RACE reads, yielding one entry per CDR3 protein. The sample lists some 1,700,000 distinct CDR3 sequences, more than 30% occurring once. The sequencing input was cord blood. These TCRs come from a newborn girl in good health. Each CDR3 is given with its conserved first and last residue. Fields, in order: clone size, J gene, V gene, D gene, CDR3 DNA, CDR3 protein. D genes are given only for firm matches. Not all rows give a size; the values are once, few, many and, for expanded clones, a class.

>.|TRBJ1-5|TRBV28|.
TGTGCCAGCACTAAAGGGACTTTTCAGCCCCAGCATTTT
CASTKGTFQPQHF
>many|TRBJ1-4|TRBV7-9|.
TGTGCCAGCAGCTTAGGTGGACCAACTAATGAAAAACTGTTTTTT
CASSLGGPTNEKLFF
>few|TRBJ2-5|TRBV4-2|TRBD2
TGTGCCAGTTCAAGCGGGGAGGTGGAGACCCAGTACTTC
CASSSGEVETQYF
>.|TRBJ2-7|TRBV4-2|.
TGTGCCAGCAGCCAAGGAGGGGGGCAAAGGTACGAGCAGTACTTC
CASSQGGGQRYEQYF
>many|TRBJ2-5|TRBV12-3/TRBV12-4|.
TGTGCCAGCAGTTTTGGTGGGGCCCAGTACTTC
CASSFGGAQYF
>few|TRBJ1-2|TRBV4-2|.
TGTGCCAGCAGCCAAGATGGGGCCGACTATGGCTACACCTTC
CASSQDGADYGYTF
>.|TRBJ2-7|TRBV11-2|.
TGTGCCAGCAGCTTATCTGCAGGGAACTACGAGCAGTACTTC
CASSLSAGNYEQYF
>.|TRBJ2-7|TRBV20-1|TRBD2
TGCAGTGCTAGAGACGATACTAGCGAAGACTACGAGCAGTACTTC
CSARDDTSEDYEQYF
>.|TRBJ2-1|TRBV20-1|TRBD2
TGCAGTGCTAGAGACGGGACTATCGGGCCGAGCTCCTACAATGAGCAGTTCTTC
CSARDGTIGPSSYNEQFF
>.|TRBJ2-5|TRBV6-1|.
TGTGCCAGCAGTGAAAGGATTAGCTGGGGGGAGACCCAGTACTTC
CASSERISWGETQYF
>many|TRBJ2-1|TRBV10-3|TRBD2
TGTGCCATCATGGGACTAGCGGACAATGAGCAGTTCTTC
CAIMGLADNEQFF
>few|TRBJ2-5|TRBV29-1|TRBD2
TGCAGCGTTGAAGACCTCGGCGGGGGGCCAGAGACCCAGTACTTC
CSVEDLGGGPETQYF
>.|TRBJ2-7|TRBV11-2|.
TGTGCCAGCAGTCAAATATGGGGAGGAGGCCCCTACGAGCAGTACTTC
CASSQIWGGGPYEQYF
>many|TRBJ2-5|TRBV27|.
TGTGCCAGCAGTTTGGACCGATCGGCGACCCAGTACTTC
CASSLDRSATQYF
>few|TRBJ2-7|TRBV4-2|.
TGTGCCAGCAGCCCAATAGAGACTCGCGGGACCTCCTACGAGCAGTACTTC
CASSPIETRGTSYEQYF
>few|TRBJ2-4|TRBV24-1|.
TGTGCCACCCCTGGACTGGGCTACTTC
CATPGLGYF
>once|TRBJ2-7|TRBV11-2|.
TGTGCCAGCAGCTTCGCTAGTTCTAACGAGCAGTACTTC
CASSFASSNEQYF
>.|TRBJ2-1|TRBV6-2/TRBV6-3|.
TGTGCCAGCAGGCCGGGGACTTTCATCCCCTACAATGAGCAGTTCTTC
CASRPGTFIPYNEQFF
>.|TRBJ1-1|TRBV12-3/TRBV12-4|.
TGTGCCAGCAGTTTAAACAGGGTCGAGATGAACACTGAAGCTTTCTTT
CASSLNRVEMNTEAFF
>few|TRBJ2-5|TRBV6-5|.
TGTGCCAGCGGTCCGGTCCGAGAGACCCAGTACTTC
CASGPVRETQYF
>.|TRBJ1-1|TRBV7-2|.
TGTGCCAGCAGCCTCTACTGGGCAAGTATGAACACTGAAGCTTTCTTT
CASSLYWASMNTEAFF
>many|TRBJ2-1|TRBV6-6|.
TGTGCCAGCAGTTACTCGACCCACAATGAGCAGTTCTTC
CASSYSTHNEQFF
>.|TRBJ1-5|TRBV20-1|TRBD1
TGCAGTGCTAGTTGGGACAGGGGGCGAGGTCAGCCCCAGCATTTT
CSASWDRGRGQPQHF
>.|TRBJ2-5|TRBV3-1|TRBD2
TGTGCCAGCAGCCTGACTAGCGGGAGGGCCTGGAATGAGCAGTACTTC
CASSLTSGRAWNEQYF
>.|TRBJ2-1|TRBV27|TRBD2
TGTGCCAGCAGTTTAAATTTAGCGGGAGGGAATGAGCAGTTCTTC
CASSLNLAGGNEQFF
>.|TRBJ2-3|TRBV11-2|TRBD1
TGTGCCAGCACCCGGACAGGGGGGGGCACAGATACGCAGTATTTT
CASTRTGGGTDTQYF
>many|TRBJ2-7|TRBV4-2|TRBD2
TGTGCCAGCAGCCAGCTAGCGGTCTCCTACGAGCAGTACTTC
CASSQLAVSYEQYF
>.|TRBJ2-7|TRBV10-3|.
TGTGCCATCAGTGAGTACGACAGGCCCTACGAGCAGTACTTC
CAISEYDRPYEQYF
>.|TRBJ2-2|TRBV9|.
TGTGCCAGCAGCACCCCAGGGGCCCTCCCGAACACCGGGGAGCTGTTTTTT
CASSTPGALPNTGELFF
>few|TRBJ1-4|TRBV7-9|TRBD1
TGTGCCAGCAGCTTATGGGACAGTAATGAAAAACTGTTTTTT
CASSLWDSNEKLFF
>.|TRBJ2-2|TRBV29-1|.
TGCAGCGCTGTCTGGGAGGTGGACACCGGGGAGCTGTTTTTT
CSAVWEVDTGELFF
>.|TRBJ2-3|TRBV10-3|.
TGTGCCATCACCGGACAGCAGGCAGATACGCAGTATTTT
CAITGQQADTQYF
>.|TRBJ2-1|TRBV20-1|TRBD2
TGCAGTGCTAGACCTGCGGGAGACTACAATGAGCAGTTCTTC
CSARPAGDYNEQFF
>.|TRBJ2-7|TRBV7-2|.
TGTGCCAGCAGCTTCACTGTCAATGAGCAGTACTTC
CASSFTVNEQYF
>.|TRBJ2-7|TRBV7-6|.
TGTGCCAGCAGCCCCTTGGCGCCAGGGCACCTTTACTCCTACGAGCAGTACTTC
CASSPLAPGHLYSYEQYF
>many|TRBJ2-3|TRBV4-1|TRBD2
TGCGCCAGCAGCCAATTCTATCTAGCGGGTTACACAGATACGCAGTATTTT
CASSQFYLAGYTDTQYF
>many|TRBJ1-1|TRBV3-1|.
TGTGCCAGCAGCCAAGGGACAGCGAACACTGAAGCTTTCTTT
CASSQGTANTEAFF
>many|TRBJ2-4|TRBV10-3|.
TGTGCCATCCGGGCCGACTTAGCCAAAAACATTCAGTACTTC
CAIRADLAKNIQYF
>.|TRBJ2-5|TRBV29-1|.
TGCAGCGTTGACGGATGGGGAGAGCAGTACTTC
CSVDGWGEQYF
>.|TRBJ1-1|TRBV2|.
TGTGCCCTGGACCCAAGGGTCGGGTTTGGTGAAGCTTTCTTT
CALDPRVGFGEAFF
>once|TRBJ2-2|TRBV2|TRBD2
TGTGCCAGCAGTGGTACTAGCGGGAGAACCGGGGAGCTGTTTTTT
CASSGTSGRTGELFF
>.|TRBJ1-4|TRBV29-1|TRBD1
TGCAGCGTAGGACAGGGACGGGGGAAGGAAAAACTGTTTTTT
CSVGQGRGKEKLFF
>.|TRBJ1-4|TRBV28|.
TGTGCCAGCAGCCCCGGGGACGGGGGGGGTGAAAAACTGTTTTTT
CASSPGDGGGEKLFF
>.|TRBJ2-7|TRBV7-6|.
TGTGCCAGCAGCCCCGGGAGCTACACTTACGAGCGGTACTTC
CASSPGSYTYERYF
>few|TRBJ2-4|TRBV29-1|.
TGCAGCGTTGAGATAGCCAAAAACATTCAGTACTTC
CSVEIAKNIQYF
>.|TRBJ2-1|TRBV3-1|.
TGTGCCAGCAGCCAAGATACCTGGGGCACGACCTACGAGCAGTTCTTC
CASSQDTWGTTYEQFF
>.|TRBJ1-1|TRBV6-1|TRBD1
TGTGCCAGCAGTCAGGCTCTACAGGGGTGGGGGAACGTGAACACTGAAGCTTTCTTT
CASSQALQGWGNVNTEAFF